The clone carrying this TCR beta chain was seen just once. The CDR3 has 19 amino acids. The J segment lost 2 bases and the V segment lost 1 base, leaving 10 bases of the junction unmatched. Per the germline V gene, CDR1 is MNHEY and CDR2 is SMNVEV (reference sequence). This specimen comes from a study of blood T cell repertoires in COVID-19. Whole-study context: Specimens from acute and convalescent COVID-19 originated in the United States, Italy and Spain.

Only in-frame clones appear in the TCRdb table, and some are missing; sequencing was by immunoSEQ multiplex PCR. The sample holds around 280,000 clones, about 87% seen once. This TCR was recovered from a man aged 65 to 85 with acute or convalescent COVID-19. The V and J genes are TRBV27 and TRBJ2-1, with 11 bases aligning to TRBD2. Sequencing was done on a sample of peripheral blood. The CDR3 protein is CASSLLGSGGATAYNEQFF. Written as DNA, the CDR3 is TGTGCCAGCAGTTTATTAGGTAGCGGGGGGGCCACGGCCTACAATGAGCAGTTCTTC.